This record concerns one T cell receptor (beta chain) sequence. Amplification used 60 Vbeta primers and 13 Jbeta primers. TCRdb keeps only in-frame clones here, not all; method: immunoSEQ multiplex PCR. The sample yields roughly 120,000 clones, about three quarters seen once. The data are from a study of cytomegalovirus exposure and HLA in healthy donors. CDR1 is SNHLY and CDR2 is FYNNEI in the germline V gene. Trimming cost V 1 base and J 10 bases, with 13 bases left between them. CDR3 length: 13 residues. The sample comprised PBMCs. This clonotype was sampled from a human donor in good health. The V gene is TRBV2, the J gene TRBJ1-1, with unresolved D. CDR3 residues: CASSEGVRRRAFF. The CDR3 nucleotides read TGTGCCAGCAGTGAAGGGGTTCGCAGGCGAGCTTTCTTT.